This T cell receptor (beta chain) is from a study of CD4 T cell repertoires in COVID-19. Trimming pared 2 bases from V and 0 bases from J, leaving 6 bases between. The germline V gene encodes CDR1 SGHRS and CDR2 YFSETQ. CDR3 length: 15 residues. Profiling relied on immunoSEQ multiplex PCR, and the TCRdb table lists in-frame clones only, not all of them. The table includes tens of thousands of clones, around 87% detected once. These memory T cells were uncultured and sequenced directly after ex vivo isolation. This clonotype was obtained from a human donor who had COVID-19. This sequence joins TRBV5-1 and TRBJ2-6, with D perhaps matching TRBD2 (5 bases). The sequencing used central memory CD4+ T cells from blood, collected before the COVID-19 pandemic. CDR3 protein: CASSFTSSGANVLTF. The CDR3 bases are TGCGCCAGCAGCTTTACTAGCTCTGGGGCCAACGTCCTGACTTTC.